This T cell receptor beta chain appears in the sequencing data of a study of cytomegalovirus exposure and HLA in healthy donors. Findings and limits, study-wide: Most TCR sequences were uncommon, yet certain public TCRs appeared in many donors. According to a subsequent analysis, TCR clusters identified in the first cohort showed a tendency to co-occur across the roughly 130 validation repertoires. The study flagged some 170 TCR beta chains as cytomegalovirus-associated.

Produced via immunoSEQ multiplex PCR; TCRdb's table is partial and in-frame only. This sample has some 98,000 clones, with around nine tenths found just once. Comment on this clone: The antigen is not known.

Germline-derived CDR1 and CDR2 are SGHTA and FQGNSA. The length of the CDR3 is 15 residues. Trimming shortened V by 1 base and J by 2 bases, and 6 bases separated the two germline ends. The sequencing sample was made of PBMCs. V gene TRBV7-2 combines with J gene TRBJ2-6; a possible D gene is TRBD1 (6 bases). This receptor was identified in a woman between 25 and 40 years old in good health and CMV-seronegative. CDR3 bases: TGTGCCAGCAGCTTAGGGGGGCCTGGGGCCAACGTCCTGACTTTC. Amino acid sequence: CASSLGGPGANVLTF.